Each of the 7 T cell receptor beta chains below was sequenced from the same sample in a study of T cell clones after liver transplantation. Sequencing was performed with immunoSEQ multiplex PCR; in TCRdb, only in-frame clones are kept and a portion is missing. The table records about 70,000 clones, 80% of them present only once. The input for sequencing was CD4+ T cells from blood, taken 12 months after liver transplant. The receptors stem from a human patient who received a liver transplant. These T cells may partly come from the graft donor.

This chain joins TRBV9 and TRBJ1-2, with 7 nucleotides matching TRBD1. Germline-derived CDR1 and CDR2 are SGDLS and YYNGEE. The V and J ends lost 2 bases and 5 bases, in that order; junction bases with no gene match: 12. The CDR3 has 16 residues. CDR3 sequence: CASSVGPGQEFYGYTF. The CDR3 DNA reads TGTGCCAGCAGCGTGGGACCAGGACAGGAGTTTTATGGCTACACCTTC.

The CDR3 region is CASSDRGGWGETQYF. The DNA of the CDR3 is TGTGCCAGCAGCGACCGCGGAGGTTGGGGGGAGACCCAGTACTTC. The rearrangement uses TRBV9 and TRBJ2-5; D assignment may be TRBD1 or TRBD2 (5 bases each). V was pared by 3 bases and J by 5 bases, with 17 bases between. The CDR3 sequence is 15 residues long. Germline values: CDR1 SGDLS, CDR2 YYNGEE.

The chain employs TRBV6-1 and TRBJ2-7; D might be TRBD1 (5 bases). This CDR3 region has 15 residues. The V gene lost 6 bases and the J gene lost 3 bases, with 18 bases spanning the gap. CDR1 is MNHNS, CDR2 SASEGT, per germline. For the CDR3, the DNA is TGTGCCAGCAGCCAATTAGCTGGGGCAGACTACGAGCAGTACTTC. It yields the protein CASSQLAGADYEQYF.

The chain is built from TRBV7-2 and TRBJ1-1, with 7 nucleotides matching TRBD1. J was trimmed by 4 bases and V by 6 bases; bases with no gene match: 5. Per the germline V gene, CDR1 is SGHTA and CDR2 is FQGNSA. This CDR3 is built from 13 residues. This CDR3 is CASRDQGGTEAFF. In nucleotides, the CDR3 is TGTGCCAGCAGGGATCAGGGGGGCACTGAAGCTTTCTTT.

The CDR3 here is CASSLQVNTEAFF. Here the CDR3 DNA reads TGTGCCAGCAGCTTACAAGTGAACACTGAAGCTTTCTTT. This chain uses TRBV7-2 with TRBJ1-1; D is ambiguous. The CDR3 is made up of 13 amino acids. V was shortened by 2 bases and J by 0 bases, with 4 bases between the two germline ends. Germline CDR1 is SGHTA and CDR2 is FQGNSA.

This CDR3 reads CASSIPSGSYNEQFF. The DNA for the CDR3 is TGTGCCAGTAGTATCCCTAGCGGGTCCTACAATGAGCAGTTCTTC. This rearrangement joins TRBV19 to TRBJ2-1; 8 nucleotides match TRBD2. Per germline, CDR1 LNHDA and CDR2 SQIVND (reference sequence). The CDR3 contains 15 residues. V lost 3 bases, J lost 1 base, and 2 bases stayed unmatched. The full variable domain, in which reference TRBV19 and TRBJ2-1 provide the parts outside the CDR3, is DGGITQSPKYLFRKEGQNVTLSCEQNLNHDAMYWYRQDPGQGLRLIYYSQIVNDFQKGDIAEGYSVSREKKESFPLTVTSAQKNPTAFYLCASSIPSGSYNEQFFGPGTRLTVL.

The CDR3 coding sequence is TGTGCCAGTAGTATAGATCCGGGACCGGTGAACACTGAAGCTTTCTTT. Its protein is CASSIDPGPVNTEAFF. The V call is TRBV19, the J call TRBJ1-1, with a weak D call TRBD1 (5 bases). Trimming took 0 bases from V and 0 from J, leaving 11 bases between them. Looked up from germline, CDR1 is LNHDA and CDR2 is SQIVND (reference sequence). This CDR3 has 16 residues.